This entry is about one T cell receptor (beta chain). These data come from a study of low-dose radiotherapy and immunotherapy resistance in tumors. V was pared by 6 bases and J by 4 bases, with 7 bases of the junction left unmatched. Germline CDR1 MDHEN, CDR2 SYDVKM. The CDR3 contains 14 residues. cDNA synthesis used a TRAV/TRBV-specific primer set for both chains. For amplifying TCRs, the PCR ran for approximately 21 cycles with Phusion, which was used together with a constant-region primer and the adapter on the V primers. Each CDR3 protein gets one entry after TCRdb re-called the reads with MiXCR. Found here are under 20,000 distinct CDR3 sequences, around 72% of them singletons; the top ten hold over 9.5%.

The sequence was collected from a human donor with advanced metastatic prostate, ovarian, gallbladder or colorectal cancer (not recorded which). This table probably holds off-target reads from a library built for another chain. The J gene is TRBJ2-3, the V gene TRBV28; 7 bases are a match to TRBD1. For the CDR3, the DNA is TGTGCCAGCAGCCCGACAGGGTCCCCAGATACGCAGTATTTT. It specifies CASSPTGSPDTQYF.